These 24 T cell receptor beta chains were sequenced from one sample in a study of tumor-infiltrating lymphocytes in oesophageal squamous cell carcinoma. Each CDR3 protein gets one entry after TCRdb re-called the PCR reads with MiXCR. The sample lists approximately 9,600 distinct CDR3 sequences, under 70% occurring once. The sequenced material came from esophageal tumor tissue. The receptors were sampled from a female donor with esophageal squamous cell carcinoma.

This clonotype was recorded many times. This chain connects TRBV7-3 to TRBJ1-1, with 8 bases aligning to TRBD1. Trimming cost V 5 bases and J 4 bases; bases outside gene matches: 3. Germline lookup yields CDR1 SGHTA and CDR2 FQGTGA. CDR3 length equals 13 residues. The CDR3 region is CASSPTGGTEAFF. The CDR3 nucleotides are TGTGCCAGCAGCCCTACAGGGGGCACTGAAGCTTTCTTT.

The V and J genes are TRBV12-3 or TRBV12-4 and TRBJ1-1; TRBD1 is a possible D gene (5 bases). The CDR3 has 11 amino acids. Trimming left V 3 bases short and J 11 bases short, with 10 bases between. The DNA for the CDR3 is TGTGCCAGCAGTTTTCTGGGGCTGGCTTTCTTT. Translated, it gives CASSFLGLAFF.

Remarks on this clonotype: Relative to the germline gene, one junction end is altered; a read error may explain this. The genes are TRBV6-6 and TRBJ2-1; D remains ambiguous. Germline-derived CDR1 and CDR2 are MNHNY and SVGAGI (reference sequence). The CDR3 sequence is 13 residues long. Here the CDR3 reads CASSYSLNSPLHF. In nucleotides, the CDR3 is TGTGCCAGCAGTTACTCGCTTAATTCACCCCTCCACTTC.

The rearrangement joins TRBV2 to TRBJ2-5; 8 positions agree with TRBD2. The end of the DNA aligns better with TRBJ2-1, so the J call may be wrong. Germline V gives CDR1 SNHLY, CDR2 FYNNEI. CDR3 length: 15 residues. The CDR3 loop is CASSDQAGGYNEQFF. DNA of the CDR3: TGTGCCAGCAGTGATCAGGCGGGGGGCTACAATGAGCAGTTCTTC.

Turning to this clonotype: One junction end does not reproduce the germline sequence, and a read error may be involved. The chain recombines TRBV5-3 with TRBJ2-3; 7 bases match TRBD2. TRBV5-3 is given ORF status, its function remaining uncertain. The CDR3 sequence is 15 residues long. The CDR3 region is CASSLDSGSTDTQYF. For the CDR3, the DNA is TGTGCCAGCAGCTTGGATAGCGGGAGCACAGATACGCAGTATTTT.

The chain carries TRBV7-4 and TRBJ1-1; a possible D gene is TRBD2 (6 bases). The last part of the DNA fits TRBJ2-2 better; the J call may be wrong. Germline CDR1 and CDR2: SGHVT and SQSDAQ. The CDR3 spans 17 residues. CDR3 DNA sequence: TGTGCCAGCAGCCCCCCCGTTTGGGGGGCGAACACCGGGGAGCTGTTTTTT. Its translation: CASSPPVWGANTGELFF.

V is TRBV24-1 and J is TRBJ2-7; TRBD2 aligns across 13 bases. The closer fit of TRBJ2-1 to the DNA end suggests the J call may be wrong. Germline loops: CDR1 KGHDR, CDR2 SFDVKD. This CDR3 has 19 residues. The CDR3 region is CATSDPGTSGDSSYNEQFF. In DNA form, the CDR3 reads TGTGCCACCAGTGATCCAGGGACTAGCGGGGACAGCTCCTACAATGAGCAGTTCTTC.

This sequence joins TRBV6-5 and TRBJ1-1, with 7 bases fitting TRBD1. Germline V gene sequence: CDR1 MNHEY, CDR2 SVGAGI. V lost 2 bases, J lost 1 base, and 4 bases stayed unmatched. This CDR3 is built from 15 residues. The CDR3 DNA sequence: TGTGCCAGCAGTTACGAGTACAGGGGGAACACTGAAGCTTTCTTT. Encoded protein: CASSYEYRGNTEAFF.

The chain recombines TRBV7-2 with TRBJ2-5, with TRBD2 matching over 11 bases. J was trimmed by 3 bases and V by 0 bases; bases with no gene match: 6. Per the germline V gene, CDR1 is SGHTA and CDR2 is FQGNSA. The CDR3 contains 17 residues. This CDR3 is CASSLAGLAGGKETQYF. CDR3 in DNA: TGTGCCAGCAGCTTAGCCGGGCTAGCGGGAGGAAAAGAGACCCAGTACTTC.

V gene TRBV6-2 or TRBV6-3 combines with J gene TRBJ1-1; no definite D call. Deletions cut 2 bases from V and 2 bases from J, with 6 bases between. CDR1 and CDR2 from the germline V gene are MNHEY and SVGEGT. CDR3 length equals 13 residues. CDR3 nucleotides: TGTGCCAGCAGTTACCCCGGCAACACTGAAGCTTTCTTT. Its translation: CASSYPGNTEAFF.

This chain joins TRBV7-3 and TRBJ2-3; D may correspond to TRBD1 or TRBD2 (5 bases each). This CDR3 comprises 14 residues. Germline CDR1 SGHTA, CDR2 FQGTGA. The V end lost 0 bases, the J end lost 14 bases, and 18 bases lay between the germline ends. CDR3 sequence: CASSLTPGPGELYF. CDR3 sequence (DNA): TGTGCCAGCAGCTTAACCCCAGGGCCCGGGGAGCTGTATTTT.

This clonotype showed up just a few times. No conserved phenylalanine or tryptophan is present at the end of the CDR3, so a read error is the likely explanation. No DNA is shown, since the ends of the CDR3 on it are uncertain; the CDR3 is the one TCRdb lists. The J gene is TRBJ2-5, the V gene TRBV2; the table's D call TRBD1 went unverified against the DNA. The length of the CDR3 is 18 amino acids, counting both ends. Per the germline V gene, CDR1 is SNHLY and CDR2 is FYNNEI. The CDR3 loop is CASRKDRGALRNGYTFGS.

The chain couples TRBV7-8 to TRBJ2-7, with 12 bases identical to TRBD2. Judging by the DNA end, TRBJ2-1 fits better; the J call may be wrong. Germline values: CDR1 SGHVS, CDR2 FQNEAQ. This CDR3 contains 15 residues. DNA of the CDR3: TGTGCCAGCAGCTTCCGACTAGCGGGAGCGGACGAGCAGTTCTTC. It specifies CASSFRLAGADEQFF.

This clonotype was recorded at least ten times. Germline and junction disagree at one end, which may indicate a read error. The CDR3 region has the DNA TGCAGTGCTAGAAAGGGGACAGTGGGATGTCTATTC. It yields the protein CSARKGTVGCLF. The rearrangement uses TRBV20-1 and TRBJ1-2; TRBD1 aligns across 7 bases. Germline V gene lookup returns CDR1 DFQATT and CDR2 SNEGSKA (reference sequence). CDR3 size: 12 residues.

This clonotype came up many times. V is TRBV5-1 and J is TRBJ1-4, with D perhaps matching TRBD1 (6 bases). V lost 0 bases, J lost 8 bases, and 11 bases lay in between. Germline assignment: CDR1 SGHRS and CDR2 YFSETQ. This CDR3 contains 14 residues. The CDR3 is CASSLEGGSEKLFF. The DNA for the CDR3 is TGCGCCAGCAGCTTGGAGGGGGGGAGCGAAAAACTGTTTTTT.

The chain recombines TRBV7-9 with TRBJ2-7; 10 bases map to TRBD1. Germline V CDR1 and CDR2: SEHNR, FQNEAQ (reference sequence). Trimming removed 5 bases from V and 7 bases from J; junction bases left unmatched: 8. The CDR3 is 14 residues long. CDR3 in amino acids: CASSTGQGYNEQYF. In DNA form, the CDR3 reads TGTGCCAGCAGCACGGGACAGGGGTACAATGAGCAGTACTTC.

This clonotype was counted a few times. This rearrangement joins TRBV7-2 to TRBJ2-1, with TRBD1 matching 7 bases. TRBJ2-5 matches the DNA end more closely, so the J call is doubtful. Looked up from germline, CDR1 is SGHTA and CDR2 is FQGNSA. The CDR3 is 14 residues long. CDR3 loop: CASSLPQGYQTQYF. The CDR3 nucleotides are TGTGCCAGCAGCTTACCACAGGGGTACCAGACCCAGTACTTC.

Comments on this clonotype: One end of the junction fails to match germline, which may point to a read error. The rearrangement links TRBV10-3 to TRBJ1-1; D is ambiguous. From germline, CDR1 is ENHRY and CDR2 SYGVKD. The CDR3 consists of 13 residues. In DNA form, the CDR3 reads TGTGCCAGCAGTGAATGGGGTGATACTGAAGCTTTCTTT. It codes for CASSEWGDTEAFF.

Details on this clonotype: Germline is not matched at one junction end, which may reflect a read error. The genes are TRBV7-3 and TRBJ2-3; TRBD1 matches 9 bases. The CDR3 consists of 16 residues. Looked up from germline, CDR1 is SGHTA and CDR2 is FQGTGA. CDR3 in DNA: TGTGCCAGCAGCCCAACCGGGACAGGGCGCACATATACGCAGTATTTT. Protein: CASSPTGTGRTYTQYF.

A remark on this clonotype: Germline is not matched at one junction end, which may reflect a read error. CDR3: CASSWDRAEELYF. The DNA of the CDR3 is TGTGCCAGCAGTTGGGACAGGGCGGAGGAGCTGTATTTT. The V gene is TRBV25-1, the J gene TRBJ1-1, with 9 bases lining up with TRBD1. The CDR3 is 13 amino acids. CDR1 and CDR2 from the germline V gene are MGHDK and SYGVNS.

As to this clonotype: This may be a read error: a much more frequent sequence differs by one nucleotide. The chain recombines TRBV7-7 with TRBJ2-3; D possibly corresponds to TRBD2 (6 bases). Germline V gives CDR1 SSHAT, CDR2 FNYEAQ (reference sequence). The CDR3 has 15 amino acids. V gave up 2 bases and J gave up 5 bases, with 14 bases separating them. Written as DNA, the CDR3 is TGTGCCAGCAGCTTAATCGGCGGGAAGGTAGATACGCAGTATTTT. Translation gives CASSLIGGKVDTQYF.

This clonotype was counted a few times. The chain combines TRBV11-2 with TRBJ2-3, with TRBD2 matching over 9 bases. With 3 bases clipped from V and 4 bases from J, the junction kept 11 bases outside the gene matches. Germline CDR1 is SGHAT and CDR2 is FQNNGV. This CDR3 is 17 amino acids long. CDR3 amino acids: CASSFRGGRGNADTQYF. CDR3 DNA sequence: TGTGCCAGCAGCTTCCGTGGCGGGAGGGGGAACGCAGATACGCAGTATTTT.

The chain employs TRBV7-9 and TRBJ2-3, with D unresolved. Germline V CDR1 and CDR2: SEHNR, FQNEAQ (reference sequence). V gave up 5 bases and J gave up 4 bases, with 13 bases separating them. This CDR3 comprises 14 residues. The CDR3 spells CASSKDQNSDTQYF. CDR3 DNA sequence: TGTGCCAGCAGCAAAGACCAAAATTCAGATACGCAGTATTTT.

This clonotype has a handful of counts. This chain links TRBV9 with TRBJ2-1, with TRBD2 identical over 7 bases. Losses at the gene ends were 0 bases for V and 8 bases for J; bases not matched to a gene: 2. The CDR3 spans 13 residues. In germline, CDR1 is SGDLS, CDR2 YYNGEE. DNA of the CDR3: TGTGCCAGCAGCGTAGGACTAGCCTATGAGCAGTTCTTC. Translating it yields CASSVGLAYEQFF.